The 21 T cell receptor beta chains presented below share a single source sample, sequenced in a study of spatial heterogeneity in lung cancer. The sample's time point: sample taken at primary tumor resection. Researchers sequenced whole RNA taken from tumor, nontumor lung or frozen PBMC without sorting. TCRdb redid the calling of the 5' RACE reads with MiXCR, one entry per CDR3 protein. Of 9,500 to 12,000 distinct CDR3 sequences detected, around 6.6% appear once; the ten largest clones hold 25% to 35%. The starting material was PBMCs, obtained at surgery. These receptors were obtained from a male donor with early-stage non-small cell lung cancer.

As to this clonotype: Little can be read into the size of this beta chain, an off-target read in a library designed for alpha chains. The genes are TRBV6-5 and TRBJ2-1; TRBD1 matches 11 bases. J lost 7 bases, V lost 7 bases, and 12 bases had no gene match. This CDR3 is built from 16 residues. Germline values: CDR1 MNHEY, CDR2 SVGAGI. CDR3 sequence: CASTANSGQGGNEQFF. CDR3 DNA: TGTGCCAGCACCGCAAACTCGGGACAGGGGGGAAATGAGCAGTTCTTC.

This clonotype was detected many times. This beta chain was picked up by a library intended for alpha chains and is off target, so its count carries little meaning. The chain combines TRBV18 with TRBJ1-3, with D perhaps matching TRBD1 (5 bases). CDR3 length: 14 amino acids. Germline CDR1 is KGHSH and CDR2 is LQKENI. The V gene lost 4 bases and the J gene lost 0 bases, with 7 bases spanning the gap. The DNA for the CDR3 is TGTGCCAGCTCACAGGACATCTCTGGAAACACCATATATTTT. Translated: CASSQDISGNTIYF. Looking up the rest from reference TRBV18 and TRBJ1-3 gives the full variable domain: NAGVMQNPRHLVRRRGQEARLRCSPMKGHSHVYWYRQLPEEGLKFMVYLQKENIIDESGMPKERFSAEFPKEGPSILRIQQVVRGDSAAYFCASSQDISGNTIYFGEGSWLTVV.

This clonotype was seen at least ten times. This beta chain was picked up by a library intended for alpha chains and is off target, so its count carries little meaning. V is TRBV20-1 and J is TRBJ2-1; D perhaps matches TRBD2 (6 bases). The CDR3 spans 14 residues. V lost 6 bases and J lost 2, with 14 bases in between. Germline V lookup: CDR1 DFQATT, CDR2 SNEGSKA (reference sequence). The CDR3 DNA reads TGCAGTGCGCGCGCTAGCGAGGCCTACAATGAGCAGTTCTTC. It codes for CSARASEAYNEQFF.

There are a few counts of this clonotype. Little can be read into the size of this beta chain, an off-target read in a library designed for alpha chains. The rearrangement links TRBV12-3 or TRBV12-4 to TRBJ2-3; D uncertain. V dropped 2 bases and J dropped 0 bases, with 6 bases sitting between them. This CDR3 contains 14 residues. CDR3 loop: CASSLRTSTDTQYF. As DNA, the CDR3 is TGTGCCAGCAGTTTACGAACGAGCACAGATACGCAGTATTTT.

In its sample, this clonotype ranks as medium-sized. For a library built for alpha chains, this beta chain is a stray read; little rests on its size. The gene calls are TRBV28 and TRBJ2-5; D is unresolved. This CDR3 spans 11 amino acids. V gave up 2 bases and J gave up 4 bases, with 2 bases separating them. CDR1 is MDHEN and CDR2 is SYDVKM in the germline V gene. CDR3 nucleotide sequence: TGTGCCAGCAGTTTAGGAGAGACCCAGTACTTC. The encoded protein is CASSLGETQYF.

Details on this clonotype: With the library built for alpha chains, this beta chain is off target and its frequency is not meaningful. The rearrangement joins TRBV25-1 to TRBJ1-6; D ambiguous. CDR1 is MGHDK, CDR2 SYGVNS, per germline. Trimming removed 3 bases at V and 7 bases at J, with 10 bases between. This CDR3 spans 14 amino acids. CDR3 region: CASSEVGINSPLHF. In DNA, the CDR3 is TGTGCCAGCAGTGAGGTGGGGATCAATTCACCCCTCCACTTT.

This clonotype was picked up many times. This beta chain is an unintended read in a library built for alpha chains; its size means little. The V call is TRBV7-2, the J call TRBJ2-4, with D perhaps matching TRBD1 or TRBD2 (5 bases each). This CDR3 contains 17 residues. The germline V gene has CDR1 SGHTA and CDR2 FQGNSA. Trimming stripped 5 bases from V and 6 bases from J, with 23 bases between. CDR3 amino acids: CASSLRVTGGLRNIQYF. The CDR3 region has the DNA TGTGCCAGCAGCCTCAGGGTAACTGGGGGTTTGAGAAACATTCAGTACTTC. Full variable domain (outside the CDR3, taken from reference TRBV7-2 and TRBJ2-4): GAGVSQSPSNKVTEKGKDVELRCDPISGHTALYWYRQSLGQGLEFLIYFQGNSAPDKSGLPSDRFSAERTGGSVSTLTIQRTQQEDSAVYLCASSLRVTGGLRNIQYFGAGTRLSVL.

By sample share, this clonotype is medium-sized. The library was prepared for alpha chains; this beta chain is a stray read, so its frequency means little. This sequence joins TRBV28 and TRBJ2-5; 7 positions match TRBD2. The V gene's germline CDR1 is MDHEN and CDR2 SYDVKM. Trimming cost V 5 bases and J 2 bases; bases outside gene matches: 5. This CDR3 contains 14 residues. As DNA, the CDR3 is TGTGCCAGCAGTGTGACTAGCTGGCAAGAGACCCAGTACTTC. This translates into CASSVTSWQETQYF.

By share, this clonotype ranks as medium-sized (0.01 to 0.1%). This beta chain appears as a stray read in a library generated for alpha chains; its size is not informative. The V call is TRBV29-1, the J call TRBJ2-1; D could derive from TRBD1 or TRBD2 (6 bases each). Per germline, CDR1 SQVTM and CDR2 ANQGSEA. The CDR3 is 13 amino acids. Trimming stripped 4 bases from V and 6 bases from J, with 13 bases between. The CDR3 DNA reads TGCAGCGTTGCAAGGGGGGCTCTCAATGAGCAGTTCTTC. The encoded protein is CSVARGALNEQFF.

This clonotype is medium-sized (0.01 to 0.1%) within its sample. This beta chain represents an off-target read in a library built for alpha chains; its size is of limited meaning. J is TRBJ2-5 and V is TRBV2; D may correspond to TRBD1 or TRBD2 (5 bases each). The germline CDR1 and CDR2 sequences are SNHLY and FYNNEI. V lost 2 bases, J lost 14 bases, and 21 bases lay in between. The CDR3 consists of 14 residues. CDR3 bases: TGTGCCAGCAGTGAAACTAGAGGTACAACCAGGGACTACTTC. Translated: CASSETRGTTRDYF.

As regards this clonotype: In a library made to pick up alpha chains, this beta chain is a stray read with a size that means little. The rearrangement links TRBV12-3 or TRBV12-4 to TRBJ1-5; TRBD1 aligns across 8 bases. The junction had 7 bases not matched to a gene; V was cut back by 3 bases and J by 6 bases. The CDR3 has 15 residues. The CDR3 region is CASSLGRGRLQPQHF. CDR3 in DNA: TGTGCCAGCAGTTTGGGCAGGGGGCGCCTTCAGCCCCAGCATTTT.

This clonotype has just a few counts. This beta chain appears as a stray read in a library generated for alpha chains; its size is not informative. Written as DNA, the CDR3 is TGCGCCAGCAGCCAAGCCTCCTATTCAGATACGCAGTATTTT. Translated, it gives CASSQASYSDTQYF. V gene TRBV4-3 combines with J gene TRBJ2-3; no definite D call. Trimming removed 1 base at V and 4 bases at J, with 9 bases between. The CDR3 is made up of 14 amino acids. Germline V lookup: CDR1 LGHNA, CDR2 YSLEER.

In regard to this clonotype: This beta chain slipped into a library made for alpha chains as a stray read, so its size is not meaningful. This rearrangement joins TRBV4-1 to TRBJ2-3; D ambiguous. The CDR3 consists of 12 residues. CDR1 is MGHRA and CDR2 is YSYEKL in the germline V gene. The V gene lost 1 base and the J gene lost 4 bases, with 3 bases spanning the gap. The CDR3 coding sequence is TGCGCCAGCAGCCAAGGGGCAGATACGCAGTATTTT. Protein: CASSQGADTQYF.

Notes on this clonotype: This beta chain represents an off-target read in a library built for alpha chains; its size is of limited meaning. The chain is built from TRBV10-3 and TRBJ2-5; unclear D gene. The CDR3 is 12 residues long. Germline assignment: CDR1 ENHRY and CDR2 SYGVKD. Trimming pared 0 bases from V and 3 bases from J, leaving 2 bases between. CDR3 in DNA: TGTGCCATCAGTGAGTCGGAAGAGACCCAGTACTTC. Protein: CAISESEETQYF.

With regard to this clonotype: This beta chain is an off-target read within a library intended for alpha chains, so its frequency means little. The rearrangement uses TRBV3-1 and TRBJ2-7; D unresolved. This CDR3 contains 15 residues. The germline gives CDR1 LGHDT, CDR2 YNNKEL (reference sequence). Trimming took off 0 bases at V and 0 bases at J, with 9 bases between the two ends. The CDR3 region has the DNA TGTGCCAGCAGCCAAGAAGGAACGTTCTCCTACGAGCAGTACTTC. Translating gives CASSQEGTFSYEQYF.

This clonotype was recorded at least ten times. This beta chain is a stray read from a library made for alpha chains; its abundance is not meaningful. This chain links TRBV10-3 with TRBJ2-1; no clear D. The germline gives CDR1 ENHRY, CDR2 SYGVKD. This CDR3 comprises 19 residues. The V and J ends lost 2 bases and 1 base respectively, with 21 bases between them. CDR3 region: CAISEVTQGSGHSYNEQFF. CDR3 sequence (DNA): TGTGCCATCAGTGAGGTGACCCAAGGTTCAGGTCATTCCTACAATGAGCAGTTCTTC.

The table lists this clonotype with a few counts. This beta chain represents an off-target read in a library built for alpha chains; its size is of limited meaning. V and J are TRBV6-2 or TRBV6-3 and TRBJ1-1, with TRBD1 identical over 7 bases. Germline trimming cut 0 bases from V and 5 bases from J; bases unmatched to any gene: 6. Germline CDR1 is MNHEY and CDR2 is SVGEGT. This CDR3 region has 15 residues. Here the CDR3 DNA reads TGTGCCAGCAGTTACTCGCCGGACAGGTCGACTGAAGCTTTCTTT. It yields the protein CASSYSPDRSTEAFF.

Only a few counts were recorded for this clonotype. The size of this beta chain means little, since it is a stray read in a library made for alpha chains. The chain couples TRBV4-3 to TRBJ2-1; D remains unclear. The CDR3 contains 14 residues. Germline CDR1 is LGHNA and CDR2 is YSLEER. The germline V and J ends were trimmed by 1 base and 5 bases, with 9 bases remaining between them. CDR3 sequence: CASSQASTDNEQFF. CDR3 bases: TGCGCCAGCAGCCAAGCGTCGACGGACAATGAGCAGTTCTTC.

This clonotype was recorded a few times. A library made for alpha chains picked up this beta chain off target, so its size means little. The chain carries TRBV9 and TRBJ2-2; D tentatively reads TRBD1 or TRBD2 (5 bases each). CDR1 is SGDLS and CDR2 is YYNGEE in the germline V gene. This CDR3 is built from 13 residues. The germline V and J ends were trimmed by 0 bases and 6 bases, with 6 bases remaining between them. In DNA, the CDR3 is TGTGCCAGCAGCGTAGGAGGGGCCGGGGAGCTGTTTTTT. Translation gives CASSVGGAGELFF.

In its sample, this clonotype is medium-sized. This beta chain is an unintended read in a library built for alpha chains; its size means little. The chain uses TRBV23-1 and TRBJ2-3; TRBD2 agrees at 11 bases. TRBV23-1 counts as an open reading frame of uncertain function. The CDR3 is 16 amino acids. The junction had 4 bases not matched to a gene; V was cut back by 0 bases and J by 5 bases. CDR3 DNA: TGCGCCAGCAGTCAATCTCTAGCGGGAGGAAAAGATACGCAGTATTTT. This sequence encodes CASSQSLAGGKDTQYF.

Regarding this clonotype: Because the library targeted alpha chains, this beta chain is an off-target read whose size means little. V gene TRBV7-2 combines with J gene TRBJ1-5; 8 nucleotides align to TRBD1. Germline V gene lookup returns CDR1 SGHTA and CDR2 FQGNSA. The CDR3 extends over 14 amino acids. V was clipped by 5 bases and J by 3 bases; unmatched bases: 3. The CDR3 region is CASSLDRDNQPQHF. The CDR3 DNA reads TGTGCCAGCAGCCTGGACAGGGACAATCAGCCCCAGCATTTT. Filled out from reference TRBV7-2 and TRBJ1-5, the complete variable domain reads GAGVSQSPSNKVTEKGKDVELRCDPISGHTALYWYRQSLGQGLEFLIYFQGNSAPDKSGLPSDRFSAERTGGSVSTLTIQRTQQEDSAVYLCASSLDRDNQPQHFGDGTRLSIL.